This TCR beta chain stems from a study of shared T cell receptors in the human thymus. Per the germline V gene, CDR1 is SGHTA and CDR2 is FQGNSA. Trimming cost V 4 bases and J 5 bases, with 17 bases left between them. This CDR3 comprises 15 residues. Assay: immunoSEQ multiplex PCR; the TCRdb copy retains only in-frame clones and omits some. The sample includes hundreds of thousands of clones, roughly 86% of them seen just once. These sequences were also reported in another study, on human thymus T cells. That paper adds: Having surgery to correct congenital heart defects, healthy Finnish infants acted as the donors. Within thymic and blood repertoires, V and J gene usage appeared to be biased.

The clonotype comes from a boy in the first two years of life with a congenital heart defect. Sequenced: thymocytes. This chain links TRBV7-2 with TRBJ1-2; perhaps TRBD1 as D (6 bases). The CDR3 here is CASSSLIQGRYGYTF. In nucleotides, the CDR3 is TGTGCCAGCAGCTCCCTAATACAGGGAAGGTATGGCTACACCTTC.